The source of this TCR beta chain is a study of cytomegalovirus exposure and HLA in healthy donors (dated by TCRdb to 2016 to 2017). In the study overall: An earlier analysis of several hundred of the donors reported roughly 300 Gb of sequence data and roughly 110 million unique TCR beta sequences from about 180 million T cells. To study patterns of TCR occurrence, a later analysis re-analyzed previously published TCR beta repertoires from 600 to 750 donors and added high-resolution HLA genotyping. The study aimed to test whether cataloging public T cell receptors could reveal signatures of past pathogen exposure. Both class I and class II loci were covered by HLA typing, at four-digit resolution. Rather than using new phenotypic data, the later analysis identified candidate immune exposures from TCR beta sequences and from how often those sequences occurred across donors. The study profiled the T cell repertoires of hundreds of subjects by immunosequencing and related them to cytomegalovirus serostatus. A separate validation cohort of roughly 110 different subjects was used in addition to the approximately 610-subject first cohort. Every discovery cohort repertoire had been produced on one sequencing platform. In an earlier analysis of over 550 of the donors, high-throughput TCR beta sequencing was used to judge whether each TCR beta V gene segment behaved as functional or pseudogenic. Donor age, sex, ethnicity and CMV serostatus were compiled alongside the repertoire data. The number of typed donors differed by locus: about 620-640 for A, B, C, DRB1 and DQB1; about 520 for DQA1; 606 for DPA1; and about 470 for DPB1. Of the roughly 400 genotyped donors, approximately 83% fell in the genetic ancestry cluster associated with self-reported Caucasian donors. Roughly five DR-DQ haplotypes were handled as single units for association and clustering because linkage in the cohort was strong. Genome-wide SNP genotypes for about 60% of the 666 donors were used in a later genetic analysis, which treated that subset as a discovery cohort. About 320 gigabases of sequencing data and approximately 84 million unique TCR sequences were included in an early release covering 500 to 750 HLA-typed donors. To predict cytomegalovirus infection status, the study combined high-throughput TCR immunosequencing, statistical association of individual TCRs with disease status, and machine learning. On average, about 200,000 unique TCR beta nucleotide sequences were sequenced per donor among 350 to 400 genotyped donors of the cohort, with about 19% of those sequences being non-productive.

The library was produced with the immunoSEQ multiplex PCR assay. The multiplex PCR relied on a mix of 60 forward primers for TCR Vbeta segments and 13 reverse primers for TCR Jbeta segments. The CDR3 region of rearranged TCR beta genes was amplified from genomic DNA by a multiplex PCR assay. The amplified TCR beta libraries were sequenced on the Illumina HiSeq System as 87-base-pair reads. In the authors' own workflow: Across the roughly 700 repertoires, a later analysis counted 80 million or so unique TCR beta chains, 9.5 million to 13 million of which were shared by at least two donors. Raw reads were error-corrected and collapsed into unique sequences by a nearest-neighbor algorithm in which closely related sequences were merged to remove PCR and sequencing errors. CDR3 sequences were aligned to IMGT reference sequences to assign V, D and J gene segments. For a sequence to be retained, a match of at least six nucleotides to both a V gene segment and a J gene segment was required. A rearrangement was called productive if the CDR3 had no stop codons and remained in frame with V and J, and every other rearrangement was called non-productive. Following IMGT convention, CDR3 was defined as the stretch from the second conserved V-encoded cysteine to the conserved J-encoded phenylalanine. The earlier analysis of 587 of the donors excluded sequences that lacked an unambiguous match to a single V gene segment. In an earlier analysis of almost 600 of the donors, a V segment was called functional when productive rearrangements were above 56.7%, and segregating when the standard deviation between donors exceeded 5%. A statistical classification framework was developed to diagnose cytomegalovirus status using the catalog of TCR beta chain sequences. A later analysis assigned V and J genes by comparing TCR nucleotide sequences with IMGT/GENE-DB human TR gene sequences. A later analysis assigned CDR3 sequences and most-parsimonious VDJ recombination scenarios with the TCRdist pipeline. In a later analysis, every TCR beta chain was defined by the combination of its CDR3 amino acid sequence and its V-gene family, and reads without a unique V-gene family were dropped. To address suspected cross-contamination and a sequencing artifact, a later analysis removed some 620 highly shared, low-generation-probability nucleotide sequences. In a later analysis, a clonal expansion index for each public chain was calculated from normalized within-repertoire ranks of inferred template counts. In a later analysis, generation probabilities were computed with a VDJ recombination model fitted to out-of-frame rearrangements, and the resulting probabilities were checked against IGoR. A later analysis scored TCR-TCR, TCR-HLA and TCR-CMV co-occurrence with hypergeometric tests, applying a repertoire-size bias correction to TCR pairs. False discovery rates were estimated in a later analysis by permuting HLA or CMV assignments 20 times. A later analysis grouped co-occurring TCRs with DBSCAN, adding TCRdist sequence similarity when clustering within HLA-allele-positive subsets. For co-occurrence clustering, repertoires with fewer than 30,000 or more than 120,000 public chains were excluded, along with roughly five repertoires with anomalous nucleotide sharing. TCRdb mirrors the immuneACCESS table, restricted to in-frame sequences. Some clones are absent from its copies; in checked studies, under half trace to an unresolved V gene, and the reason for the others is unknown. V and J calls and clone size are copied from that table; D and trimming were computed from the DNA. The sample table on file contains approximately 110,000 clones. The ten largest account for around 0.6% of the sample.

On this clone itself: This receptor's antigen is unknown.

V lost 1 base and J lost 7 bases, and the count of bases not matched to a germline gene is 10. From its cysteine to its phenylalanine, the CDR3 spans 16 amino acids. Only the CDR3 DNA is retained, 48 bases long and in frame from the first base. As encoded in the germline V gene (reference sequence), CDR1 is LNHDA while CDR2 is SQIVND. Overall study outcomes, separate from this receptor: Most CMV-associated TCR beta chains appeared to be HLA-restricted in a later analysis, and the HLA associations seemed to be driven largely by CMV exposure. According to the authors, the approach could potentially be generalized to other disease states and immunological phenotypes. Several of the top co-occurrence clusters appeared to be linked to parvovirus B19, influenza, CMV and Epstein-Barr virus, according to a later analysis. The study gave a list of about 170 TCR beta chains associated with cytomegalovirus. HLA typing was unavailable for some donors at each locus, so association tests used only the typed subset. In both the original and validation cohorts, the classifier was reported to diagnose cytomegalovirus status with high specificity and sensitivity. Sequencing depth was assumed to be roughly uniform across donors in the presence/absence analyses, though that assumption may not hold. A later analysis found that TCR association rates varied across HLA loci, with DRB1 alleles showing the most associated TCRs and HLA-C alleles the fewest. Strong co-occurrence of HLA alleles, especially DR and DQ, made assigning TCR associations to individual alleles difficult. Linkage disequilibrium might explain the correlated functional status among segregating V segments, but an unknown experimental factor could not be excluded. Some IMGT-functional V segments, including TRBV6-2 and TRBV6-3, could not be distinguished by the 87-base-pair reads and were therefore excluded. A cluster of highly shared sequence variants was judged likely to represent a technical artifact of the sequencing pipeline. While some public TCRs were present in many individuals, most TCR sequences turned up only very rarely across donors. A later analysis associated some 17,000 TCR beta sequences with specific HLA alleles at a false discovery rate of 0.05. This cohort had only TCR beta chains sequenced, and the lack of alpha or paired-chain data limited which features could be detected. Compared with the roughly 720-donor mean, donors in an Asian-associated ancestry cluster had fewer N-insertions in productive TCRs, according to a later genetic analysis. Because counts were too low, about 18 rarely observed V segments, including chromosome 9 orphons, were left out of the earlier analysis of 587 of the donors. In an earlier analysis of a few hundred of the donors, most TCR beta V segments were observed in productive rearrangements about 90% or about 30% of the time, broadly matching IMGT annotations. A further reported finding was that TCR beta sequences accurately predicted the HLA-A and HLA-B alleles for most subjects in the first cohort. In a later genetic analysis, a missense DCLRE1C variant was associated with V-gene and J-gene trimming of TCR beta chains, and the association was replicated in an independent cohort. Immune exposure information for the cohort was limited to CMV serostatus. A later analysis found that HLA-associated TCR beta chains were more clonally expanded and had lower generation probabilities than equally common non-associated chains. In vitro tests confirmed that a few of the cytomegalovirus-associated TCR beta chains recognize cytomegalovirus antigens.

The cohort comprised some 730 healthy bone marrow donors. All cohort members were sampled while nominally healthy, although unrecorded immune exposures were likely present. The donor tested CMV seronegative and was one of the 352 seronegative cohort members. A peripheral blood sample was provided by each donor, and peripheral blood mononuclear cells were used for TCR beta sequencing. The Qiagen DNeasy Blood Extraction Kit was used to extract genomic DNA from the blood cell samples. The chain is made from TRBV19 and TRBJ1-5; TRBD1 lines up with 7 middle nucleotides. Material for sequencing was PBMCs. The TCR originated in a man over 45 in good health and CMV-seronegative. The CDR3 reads CASSIVSQGGRQPQHF. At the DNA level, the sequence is TGTGCCAGTAGTATAGTGAGTCAAGGGGGCAGGCAGCCCCAGCATTTT.